Listed here are 21 T cell receptor beta chains from one sample, sequenced in a study of T cell changes during pregnancy in multiple sclerosis. The repertoire was sequenced with immunoSEQ multiplex PCR; TCRdb's copy has only in-frame clones and lacks some. Of over 55,000 clones in the sample, around 93% were seen once. The specimen comprised peripheral blood, sampled after pregnancy. These receptors were obtained from a female donor with multiple sclerosis, enrolled in a pregnancy study.

This clone was seen just once. V gene TRBV18 combines with J gene TRBJ2-5; no firm D call. This CDR3 contains 14 residues. CDR1 is KGHSH, CDR2 LQKENI, per germline. The V gene lost 3 bases and the J gene lost 4 bases, with 12 bases spanning the gap. The CDR3 here is CASSPTAQSETQYF. CDR3 sequence (DNA): TGTGCCAGCTCACCCACCGCGCAATCAGAGACCCAGTACTTC.

This clone was observed a single time. The chain uses TRBV6-4 and TRBJ2-1, with D possibly matching TRBD1 (6 bases). Trimming stripped 4 bases from V and 9 bases from J, with 16 bases between. This CDR3 has 14 residues. Germline CDR1 reads MRHNA; CDR2 reads SNTAGT. The CDR3 protein is CASSVSGGYGEQFF. The DNA for the CDR3 is TGTGCCAGCAGTGTTAGTGGGGGCTATGGTGAGCAGTTCTTC.

The chain recombines TRBV19 with TRBJ2-6; 9 nucleotides agree with TRBD1. V trimming: 4 bases; J trimming: 1 base; junction bases outside the gene matches: 5. This CDR3 has 17 amino acids. Germline CDR1 and CDR2: LNHDA and SQIVND (reference sequence). This CDR3 reads CASSRDRVRSGANVLTF. The CDR3 region has the DNA TGTGCCAGTAGTAGGGACAGGGTAAGGTCTGGGGCCAACGTCCTGACTTTC.

The chain employs TRBV29-1 and TRBJ2-5; D may be TRBD2 (5 bases). V shed 6 bases and J shed 5 bases, with 13 bases lying between them. The CDR3 is made up of 12 amino acids. Germline CDR1 is SQVTM and CDR2 is ANQGSEA. CDR3 loop: CSVGSREETQYF. The CDR3 bases are TGCAGCGTGGGCTCGAGGGAGGAGACCCAGTACTTC. The whole variable domain, filled in from reference TRBV29-1 and TRBJ2-5, reads SAVISQKPSRDICQRGTSLTIQCQVDSQVTMMFWYRQQPGQSLTLIATANQGSEATYESGFVIDKFPISRPNLTFSTLTVSNMSPEDSSIYLCSVGSREETQYFGPGTRLLVL.

V and J are TRBV6-5 and TRBJ1-1; tentative D call: TRBD1 (6 bases). CDR1 and CDR2 (germline): MNHEY, SVGAGI. This CDR3 has 14 amino acids. V gave up 4 bases and J gave up 1 base, with 10 bases separating them. Written as DNA, the CDR3 is TGTGCCAGCAGTTCACAGGGAAGGAACACTGAAGCTTTCTTT. Its translation is CASSSQGRNTEAFF.

The CDR3 protein is CASTPMGHLGNTEAFF. CDR3 sequence (DNA): TGCGCCAGCACCCCGATGGGGCACCTAGGGAACACTGAAGCTTTCTTT. The chain recombines TRBV5-1 with TRBJ1-1; weak D call: TRBD1 (5 bases). V gave up 6 bases and J gave up 1 base, with 19 bases separating them. CDR3 size: 16 residues. The germline gives CDR1 SGHRS, CDR2 YFSETQ. The whole variable domain, filled in from reference TRBV5-1 and TRBJ1-1, reads KAGVTQTPRYLIKTRGQQVTLSCSPISGHRSVSWYQQTPGQGLQFLFEYFSETQRNKGNFPGRFSGRQFSNSRSEMNVSTLELGDSALYLCASTPMGHLGNTEAFFGQGTRLTVV.

This chain joins TRBV21-1 and TRBJ2-1; the D segment call TRBD1 is taken from the table without a DNA check. TRBV21-1 is given as a pseudogene. The CDR3 extends over 18 amino acids. In DNA form, the CDR3 reads TGTGCCAGCAGCAATGGGGGAAAGGACAGGGACGCCTACAATGAGCAGTTCTTC. This translates into CASSNGGKDRDAYNEQFF.

By sample fraction, this clone is medium-sized. The chain couples TRBV25-1 to TRBJ2-7, with D uncertain. The CDR3 runs 13 residues. The germline V gene has CDR1 MGHDK and CDR2 SYGVNS. The V end was cut by 5 bases, the J end by 1 base, with 9 bases between. CDR3 sequence (DNA): TGTGCCAGCAGTCTTCCGTATTCCTACGAGCAGTACTTC. This codes for CASSLPYSYEQYF.

The V and J genes are TRBV2 and TRBJ2-7; 8 bases map to TRBD2. Germline CDR1 is SNHLY and CDR2 is FYNNEI. The junction had 6 bases not matched to a gene; V was cut back by 1 base and J by 4 bases. This CDR3 is 15 amino acids long. Here the CDR3 DNA reads TGTGCCAGCAGTGAAGGAGTAGCGGGAATTTACGAGCAGTACTTC. Its translation is CASSEGVAGIYEQYF.

CDR3 sequence: CASSQGWAGETQYF. The CDR3 DNA is TGTGCCAGCAGCCAAGGGTGGGCAGGGGAGACCCAGTACTTC. The chain uses TRBV4-2 and TRBJ2-5; weak D call: TRBD1 (5 bases). V was cut by 1 base and J by 5 bases, with 11 bases left in between. The CDR3 sequence is 14 residues long. Germline CDR1 is LGHNA and CDR2 is YNFKEQ.

This clone has just one count. The V and J genes are TRBV6-1 and TRBJ2-2; 7 positions agree with TRBD2. J gave up 0 bases and V 2 bases, and 6 bases lay outside the gene matches. The CDR3 contains 17 residues. Germline assignment: CDR1 MNHNS and CDR2 SASEGT. CDR3 coding DNA: TGTGCCAGCAGTGAATTAGGGAGGGGCGCGAACACCGGGGAGCTGTTTTTT. Translated: CASSELGRGANTGELFF.

The chain employs TRBV11-2 and TRBJ1-1; D is uncertain. The V gene lost 2 bases and the J gene lost 4 bases, with 14 bases spanning the gap. The CDR3 has 15 residues. CDR1 is SGHAT and CDR2 is FQNNGV in the germline V gene. This CDR3 reads CASSLLEGVSTEAFF. The CDR3 coding sequence is TGTGCCAGCAGCTTATTGGAGGGAGTATCCACTGAAGCTTTCTTT.

This chain connects TRBV11-2 to TRBJ2-1; 10 bases agree with TRBD1. This CDR3 is built from 14 residues. V trimming: 5 bases; J trimming: 7 bases; junction bases outside the gene matches: 5. Germline loops: CDR1 SGHAT, CDR2 FQNNGV. CDR3 sequence reads: CASSRQGALNEQFF. For the CDR3, the DNA is TGTGCCAGCAGCCGACAGGGGGCCTTAAATGAGCAGTTCTTC.

This clone came up once. This chain joins TRBV7-2 and TRBJ2-3; TRBD2 matches 12 bases. Trimming cost V 5 bases and J 2 bases; bases outside gene matches: 8. The CDR3 runs to 17 residues. Germline V lookup: CDR1 SGHTA, CDR2 FQGNSA. This chain's CDR3 is CASSPRTSGMNTDTQYF. CDR3 nucleotide sequence: TGTGCCAGCAGCCCCCGGACTAGCGGGATGAACACAGATACGCAGTATTTT.

The chain has TRBV28 and TRBJ2-5; 8 bases align to TRBD1. This CDR3 spans 16 amino acids. Looked up from germline, CDR1 is MDHEN and CDR2 is SYDVKM. V lost 0 bases to trimming and J lost 5 bases; unmatched junction nucleotides: 8. CDR3 sequence: CASSLWAGGNFETQYF. In DNA, the CDR3 is TGTGCCAGCAGTTTATGGGCAGGGGGCAATTTTGAGACCCAGTACTTC.

V gene TRBV10-3 combines with J gene TRBJ2-4; 13 bases align to TRBD2. After removal of 0 bases from V and 1 base from J, the junction contained 6 bases not matched to a gene. Germline V gene data show CDR1 as ENHRY and CDR2 as SYGVKD. This CDR3 comprises 19 residues. This chain's CDR3 is CAISESGLAGRGAKNIQYF. The CDR3, as DNA: TGTGCCATCAGTGAGTCGGGACTAGCGGGAAGAGGGGCCAAAAACATTCAGTACTTC.

The chain uses TRBV28 and TRBJ2-7; D possibly corresponds to TRBD2 (7 bases). Trimming took 8 bases from V and 2 from J, leaving 13 bases between them. The CDR3 contains 13 residues. Per germline, CDR1 MDHEN and CDR2 SYDVKM. CDR3 protein: CASGGGGTYEQYF. DNA for the CDR3: TGTGCCAGCGGCGGGGGCGGGACCTACGAGCAGTACTTC.

This clone appeared once. This sequence joins TRBV7-9 and TRBJ1-4, with 7 bases lining up with TRBD1. V lost 5 bases to trimming and J lost 3 bases; unmatched junction nucleotides: 12. The length of the CDR3 is 17 residues. CDR1 is SEHNR, CDR2 FQNEAQ, per germline (reference sequence). In DNA, the CDR3 is TGTGCCAGCAGCGACCTCCCTGGGGGACAGCCTAATGAAAAACTGTTTTTT. Protein: CASSDLPGGQPNEKLFF.

This clone was recorded only once. This chain joins TRBV5-1 and TRBJ2-2; TRBD2 agrees at 9 bases. V shed 3 bases and J 0 bases; nucleotides not matched to a gene: 3. In germline, CDR1 is SGHRS, CDR2 YFSETQ. There are 16 residues in the CDR3. Here the CDR3 reads CASSSTSGANTGELFF. CDR3 bases: TGCGCCAGCAGCTCGACTAGCGGCGCGAACACCGGGGAGCTGTTTTTT.

The chain carries TRBV4-1 and TRBJ2-4, with D possibly matching TRBD2 (6 bases). The CDR3 length is 15 residues. From germline, CDR1 is MGHRA and CDR2 YSYEKL. The V and J ends lost 3 bases and 5 bases respectively, with 14 bases between them. The CDR3: CASSHGGLVENIQYF. CDR3 nucleotides: TGCGCCAGCAGCCACGGGGGACTTGTAGAAAACATTCAGTACTTC.

The chain is built from TRBV5-6 and TRBJ1-1; 12 nucleotides agree with TRBD1. This CDR3 has 17 residues. Trimming at V came to 5 bases and at J to 3 bases, leaving 11 bases not matched to a gene. In germline, CDR1 is SGHDT, CDR2 YYEEEE. CDR3 nucleotides: TGTGCCAGCAGGGCCGGGACAGGGGGCGTCATGGACACTGAAGCTTTCTTT. It encodes CASRAGTGGVMDTEAFF. Full variable domain (missing parts from reference TRBV5-6 and TRBJ1-1): DAGVTQSPTHLIKTRGQQVTLRCSPKSGHDTVSWYQQALGQGPQFIFQYYEEEERQRGNFPDRFSGHQFPNYSSELNVNALLLGDSALYLCASRAGTGGVMDTEAFFGQGTRLTVV.